This TCR beta chain was captured by sequencing in a study of response to subunit inactivated influenza vaccine (dated by TCRdb to the late 2010s). With regard to the full study: Deep quantitative profiling of the T cell receptor repertoire was used in the study to follow responses to a trivalent subunit inactivated influenza vaccine. The investigation overall reported the following: The authors proposed that each seasonal influenza vaccination may bring in only a limited number of new T cells.

The library was built by means of RT-PCR. Sequenced using an Illumina HiSeq 2500. TCRdb reran the public reads through fastp at Q25 and MiXCR, keeping productive beta chains. Each entry merges the rows of one CDR3 protein and shows their most common DNA and genes. The sample includes 650,000 to 700,000 distinct CDR3 sequences, with 15% to 19% observed a single time. In total, the top ten clones hold around a tenth of the sample. As regards this clonotype: No cognate antigen has been identified for it. Base qualities are not provided; no much larger clone lies one nucleotide away.

Reading the germline V gene gives CDR1 SGHRS and CDR2 YFSETQ. Cut back by 3 bases and 0 bases, the V and J ends lie 15 bases apart. From the cysteine through the phenylalanine, the CDR3 covers 16 amino acids. Only the CDR3 region is kept as DNA, spanning 48 bases read in frame from base 1. The chain employs TRBV5-1 and TRBJ1-1; no D gene call is confident. The TCR sequence derives from a man aged 45-65 years who received an inactivated influenza vaccine. Donor details come from another sample of the same person, matched by shared clones. Material: PBMCs from blood, obtained 11 to 12 days after vaccination. The nucleotides read TGCGCCAGCAGCTCCAGCAGTCAGGAGATGAACACTGAAGCTTTCTTT. It codes for CASSSSSQEMNTEAFF.